This T cell receptor (beta chain) was identified in a study of T cells after yellow fever vaccination. For the study at large: In the case of low-cell-number fractions, SMART-Seq v4 Ultra Low Input was used for preparation.

Germline CDR1 is SGHTA and CDR2 is FQGNSA. The CDR3 totals 16 residues. V was cut by 1 base and J by 0 bases, with 12 bases left in between. To note about this clonotype: Its antigen remains unidentified.

As TCR cDNA was made by 5'RACE template switching, a universal primer site and UMIs were added. TCRdb ran MiXCR on the 5' RACE reads and lists one entry per CDR3 protein. The sample records under 500,000 distinct CDR3 sequences, 15% to 20% being singletons. General study results and limits: A large majority of primary-vaccination clones showed up again after the booster (roughly 95% CD4, around 85% CD8). Faster peaking, at day 5 versus 15, marked a secondary response that was weaker.

The clonotype was recovered from a young man who received the YFV17D yellow fever vaccine. This chain uses TRBV7-2 with TRBJ2-5; D assignment may be TRBD1 or TRBD2 (5 bases each). The source material was PBMCs, sampled before the yellow fever booster vaccination. The DNA for the CDR3 is TGTGCCAGCAGCTTAGAAGCGGACACGTACCAAGAGACCCAGTACTTC. Translating it yields CASSLEADTYQETQYF.